Following are 24 T cell receptor beta chains from one sample sequenced in a study of beta chain features in type 1 diabetes. Expressed TCRB transcripts were sequenced because the isolated RNA had all been reverse transcribed beforehand. Produced via immunoSEQ multiplex PCR; TCRdb's table is partial and in-frame only. The sample lists some 660,000 clones; over 12% were seen once. Whole-study findings and limits: Across all four CD4+ subsets, people with type 1 diabetes showed modestly shorter TCRB CDR3s.

Their target antigens are unknown. Sequencing input: naive CD4+ T cells from blood. The receptors come from a man aged 18 to 35 with type 1 diabetes.

A few counts support this clone. The V gene is TRBV18, the J gene TRBJ2-3; D may correspond to TRBD1 or TRBD2 (5 bases each). Per the germline V gene, CDR1 is KGHSH and CDR2 is LQKENI. The CDR3 sequence is 15 residues long. Trimming stripped 3 bases from V and 1 base from J, with 11 bases between. The CDR3 DNA follows: TGTGCCAGCTCACCCACAGTGGGGGGCACAGATACGCAGTATTTT. Amino acids: CASSPTVGGTDTQYF.

V is TRBV7-9 and J is TRBJ2-7, with 7 bases lining up with TRBD1. This CDR3 region has 16 residues. Trimming cost V 2 bases and J 1 base; bases outside gene matches: 8. Germline CDR1 is SEHNR and CDR2 is FQNEAQ (reference sequence). CDR3 nucleotides: TGTGCCAGCAGCTTATCCCGGGACAGCTTATCCTACGAGCAGTACTTC. It is translated as CASSLSRDSLSYEQYF.

The V gene is TRBV9, the J gene TRBJ1-2; TRBD1 aligns across 7 bases. J lost 7 bases, V lost 2 bases, and 8 bases had no gene match. This CDR3 region has 14 residues. Looked up from germline, CDR1 is SGDLS and CDR2 is YYNGEE. As DNA, the CDR3 is TGTGCCAGCAGCGTCCGAGACAGGGCCTTTGGCTACACCTTC. This translates into CASSVRDRAFGYTF.

This clone was seen more than once but under ten times. The CDR3 DNA reads as TGCGCCAGCAGCTTGGGCCGACAGAATTCACCCCTCCACTTT. It yields the protein CASSLGRQNSPLHF. This chain connects TRBV5-1 to TRBJ1-6; perhaps TRBD1 as D (5 bases). This CDR3 is built from 14 residues. The germline gives CDR1 SGHRS, CDR2 YFSETQ. The V end was cut by 0 bases, the J end by 7 bases, with 8 bases between.

The chain has TRBV19 and TRBJ1-1; possible D gene TRBD1, 5 bases. This CDR3 contains 14 residues. Trimming shortened V by 3 bases and J by 4 bases, and 12 bases separated the two germline ends. Germline V gene sequence: CDR1 LNHDA, CDR2 SQIVND (reference sequence). The CDR3 sequence: CASSITGVGTEAFF. The CDR3 DNA reads TGTGCCAGTAGTATTACGGGGGTTGGCACTGAAGCTTTCTTT.

The J gene is TRBJ1-5, the V gene TRBV29-1; D remains unclear. The germline CDR1 and CDR2 sequences are SQVTM and ANQGSEA. The CDR3 has 13 residues. Deletions cut 1 base from V and 0 bases from J, with 4 bases between. The CDR3: CSVEVNSNQPQHF. The CDR3 bases are TGCAGCGTTGAAGTAAATAGCAATCAGCCCCAGCATTTT.

This clone has more than one count but fewer than ten. The chain recombines TRBV2 with TRBJ2-5, with 9 bases aligning to TRBD1. The CDR3 has 18 amino acids. The V segment lost 8 bases and the J segment 1 base; nucleotides outside the gene matches: 17. CDR1 is SNHLY, CDR2 FYNNEI, per germline. The CDR3 nucleotides read TGTGCCAGCGACCGCGGGGTGTTGTGGGGACAGGGCCAAGAGACCCAGTACTTC. It is translated as CASDRGVLWGQGQETQYF.

This clone was counted between two and nine times. V is TRBV2 and J is TRBJ1-1, with 7 bases lining up with TRBD1. Germline V gene sequence: CDR1 SNHLY, CDR2 FYNNEI. J was trimmed by 5 bases and V by 9 bases; bases with no gene match: 6. The CDR3 totals 12 residues. CDR3 in amino acids: CASRDSFTEAFF. CDR3 nucleotide sequence: TGTGCCAGTAGGGACAGTTTTACTGAAGCTTTCTTT.

There are a few counts of this clone. The chain combines TRBV5-1 with TRBJ1-1, with D tentatively TRBD1 (5 bases). Trimming stripped 4 bases from V and 5 bases from J, with 18 bases between. Germline-derived CDR1 and CDR2 are SGHRS and YFSETQ. The CDR3 consists of 15 residues. CDR3 in amino acids: CASSVQTRDGTEAFF. DNA for the CDR3: TGCGCCAGCAGCGTTCAGACCCGGGACGGAACTGAAGCTTTCTTT.

The rearrangement joins TRBV7-6 to TRBJ2-5, with 13 bases that match TRBD2. From germline, CDR1 is SGHVS and CDR2 FNYEAQ. CDR3 length: 17 residues. The J segment lost 9 bases and the V segment lost 5 bases, leaving 15 bases of the junction unmatched. In DNA form, the CDR3 reads TGTGCCAGCAGCCCGCGGACTAGCGGGGGCCTGAGGGAAGCCCAGTACTTC. Protein: CASSPRTSGGLREAQYF.

This clone showed up just a few times. V gene TRBV10-3 combines with J gene TRBJ2-3, with 7 nucleotides matching TRBD2. Trimming at V came to 10 bases and at J to 10 bases, leaving 11 bases not matched to a gene. Germline CDR1 is ENHRY and CDR2 is SYGVKD. The CDR3 is 12 amino acids. CDR3 nucleotide sequence: TGTGCCACGGGACTACCACAGAATGCGCAGTATTTT. It encodes CATGLPQNAQYF.

The genes are TRBV5-4 and TRBJ1-4, with D perhaps TRBD1 (6 bases). CDR1 is SGHNT and CDR2 is YYREEE in the germline V gene (reference sequence). The CDR3 is made up of 14 amino acids. V shed 6 bases and J shed 5 bases, with 14 bases lying between them. CDR3 coding DNA: TGTGCCAGCACCCCGGGGGGGGCGAATGAAAAACTGTTTTTT. This sequence encodes CASTPGGANEKLFF.

J is TRBJ2-5 and V is TRBV9, with 8 bases fitting TRBD1. This CDR3 is 16 amino acids long. CDR1 and CDR2 (germline): SGDLS, YYNGEE. V trimming: 1 base; J trimming: 1 base; junction bases outside the gene matches: 6. In DNA, the CDR3 is TGTGCCAGCAGCGTAAGGACAGGGTCCACCCAAGAGACCCAGTACTTC. It yields the protein CASSVRTGSTQETQYF.

As DNA, the CDR3 is TGCAGCGTTGAAGGGATCGGATTTACCTACGAGCAGTACTTC. Amino acid sequence: CSVEGIGFTYEQYF. The chain combines TRBV29-1 with TRBJ2-7; D remains unclear. The V end lost 1 base, the J end lost 2 bases, and 12 bases lay between the germline ends. Germline CDR1 SQVTM, CDR2 ANQGSEA. This CDR3 comprises 14 residues.

This clone was counted only a few times. The rearrangement links TRBV25-1 to TRBJ1-2; D is unresolved. The V gene's germline CDR1 is MGHDK and CDR2 SYGVNS. Deletions cut 1 base from V and 0 bases from J, with 3 bases between. The CDR3 has 13 amino acids. The CDR3 DNA reads TGTGCCAGCAGTGAATCAGCTAACTATGGCTACACCTTC. Its translation: CASSESANYGYTF.

This clone was picked up a small number of times. The rearrangement links TRBV25-1 to TRBJ2-3, with D possibly TRBD2 on 5 matching bases. The V gene's germline CDR1 is MGHDK and CDR2 SYGVNS. This CDR3 contains 18 residues. With 3 bases removed from V and 6 bases from J, the gap between germline ends came to 25 bases. CDR3 loop: CASSDVSVFSAREDTQYF. In DNA form, the CDR3 reads TGTGCCAGCAGTGACGTAAGTGTGTTTAGCGCCCGTGAGGATACGCAGTATTTT.

This clone has just a few counts. The rearrangement uses TRBV18 and TRBJ2-5; D may be TRBD1 (6 bases). CDR1 and CDR2 from the germline V gene are KGHSH and LQKENI. Trimming took 8 bases from V and 9 from J, leaving 25 bases between them. The CDR3 runs 15 residues. The CDR3 sequence is CASPTSAQGSGAQYF. CDR3 DNA sequence: TGTGCCAGCCCAACCTCGGCACAGGGCTCCGGGGCCCAGTACTTC.

CDR3 sequence: CASSVDQRGVQGSRRGGNTIYF. In nucleotides, the CDR3 is TGTGCCAGCAGCGTAGACCAGAGAGGGGTACAGGGTTCAAGGCGTGGAGGAAACACCATATATTTT. The chain combines TRBV9 with TRBJ1-3, with a possible D match to TRBD1 (6 bases). The ends were cut back, 0 bases at V and 4 bases at J, with 32 bases in the middle. This CDR3 comprises 22 residues. The germline V gene encodes CDR1 SGDLS and CDR2 YYNGEE.

The chain recombines TRBV5-1 with TRBJ2-7; 7 bases are a match to TRBD2. CDR1 and CDR2 (germline): SGHRS, YFSETQ. The CDR3 spans 16 residues. The V gene end was trimmed by 1 base and the J gene end by 3 bases; junction bases not matched to a gene: 10. CDR3 nucleotide sequence: TGCGCCAGCAGCTTGACTACTGGCGGGAGTATCTACGAGCAGTACTTC. Its protein product is CASSLTTGGSIYEQYF.

The J gene is TRBJ1-1, the V gene TRBV29-1; the match to TRBD1 covers 9 bases. The CDR3 loop spans 14 amino acids. CDR1 and CDR2 from the germline V gene are SQVTM and ANQGSEA. The V segment lost 5 bases and the J segment 7 bases; nucleotides outside the gene matches: 11. The CDR3 DNA sequence: TGCAGCGTTCAATGGGGGACAGGGTACAGTGAAGCTTTCTTT. Its translation is CSVQWGTGYSEAFF.

This clone appeared a few times. The chain joins TRBV4-3 to TRBJ2-7; a weak D match, TRBD2 (6 bases). The CDR3 runs to 15 residues. Trimming removed 1 base at V and 9 bases at J, with 19 bases between. The V gene's germline CDR1 is LGHNA and CDR2 YSLEER. Here the CDR3 DNA reads TGCGCCAGCAGCCAAGGGCCGGCCGGGGGTCTAAGGCAGTACTTC. This encodes CASSQGPAGGLRQYF.

For this clone: The same CDR3 arises from other DNA sequences in this sample as well. The genes are TRBV6-5 and TRBJ2-3; D ambiguous. This CDR3 has 12 residues. Germline-derived CDR1 and CDR2 are MNHEY and SVGAGI. Trimming shortened V by 4 bases and J by 2 bases, and 4 bases separated the two germline ends. CDR3 DNA: TGTGCCAGCAGTTCCTCCACAGATACGCAGTATTTT. Amino acids: CASSSSTDTQYF.

In this sample, this clone turned up a few times. This chain connects TRBV5-4 to TRBJ1-6; no reliable D call. The V end was cut by 3 bases, the J end by 10 bases, with 20 bases between. The CDR3 runs 16 residues. Germline V gene data show CDR1 as SGHNT and CDR2 as YYREEE (reference sequence). CDR3 bases: TGTGCCAGCAGCTCGGCGGCCACCGGGATTCGCTCACCCCTCCACTTT. Translated: CASSSAATGIRSPLHF.

This clone has just a few counts. The rearrangement links TRBV6-6 to TRBJ2-3, with unresolved D. Trimming removed 3 bases at V and 0 bases at J, with 10 bases between. Germline assignment: CDR1 MNHNY and CDR2 SVGAGI (reference sequence). This CDR3 spans 15 amino acids. The CDR3 spells CASSYNRESTDTQYF. DNA for the CDR3: TGTGCCAGCAGTTATAATAGGGAAAGCACAGATACGCAGTATTTT.